One sample yielded the 8 T cell receptor beta chains listed below, sequenced in a study of T-cell memory formation after mild COVID-19. MiXCR, applied by TCRdb to the 5' RACE reads, yields one record per CDR3 protein. The sample includes around 300,000 distinct CDR3 sequences, roughly 15% of them seen just once. The sample comprised PBMCs or a T cell subset sorted from them (not recorded which). The receptors come from a man in his late teens or twenties who had mild COVID-19 (a few samples of this study predate the infection). Cell type and time point are not known.

V is TRBV14 and J is TRBJ1-2; D not certain. Trimming shortened V by 4 bases and J by 3 bases, and 18 bases separated the two germline ends. Germline V gene sequence: CDR1 SGHDN, CDR2 FVKESK. The CDR3 is 16 residues long. CDR3 protein: CASSPTRGGLYYGYTF. The CDR3, as DNA: TGTGCCAGCAGCCCAACCCGGGGTGGACTTTACTATGGCTACACCTTC.

This chain joins TRBV5-1 and TRBJ2-5, with a weak D call TRBD2 (6 bases). CDR3 length: 15 amino acids. Per germline, CDR1 SGHRS and CDR2 YFSETQ. V lost 0 bases and J lost 0, with 9 bases in between. The CDR3 here is CASSLGDWNQETQYF. CDR3 DNA: TGCGCCAGCAGCTTGGGGGACTGGAACCAAGAGACCCAGTACTTC.

The V gene is TRBV11-2, the J gene TRBJ2-1, with 13 bases matching TRBD2. Trimming removed 5 bases from V and 4 bases from J; junction bases left unmatched: 8. Per germline, CDR1 SGHAT and CDR2 FQNNGV. The CDR3 contains 17 residues. The chain's CDR3 is CASSPTRLAGGYNEQFF. DNA for the CDR3: TGTGCCAGCAGCCCTACACGACTAGCGGGAGGATACAATGAGCAGTTCTTC.

This clonotype was observed a few times. This chain links TRBV7-6 with TRBJ2-1, with 11 bases lining up with TRBD2. The CDR3 is 15 residues long. CDR1 SGHVS and CDR2 FNYEAQ come from the germline V gene. The V gene end was trimmed by 6 bases and the J gene end by 8 bases; junction bases not matched to a gene: 9. CDR3 in amino acids: CASSHSGGAIDEQFF. The CDR3 bases are TGTGCCAGCAGTCATAGCGGGGGGGCCATCGATGAGCAGTTCTTC.

The chain employs TRBV7-2 and TRBJ2-1; TRBD2 matches at 13 bases. The CDR3 totals 18 residues. With 1 base clipped from V and 0 bases from J, the junction kept 3 bases outside the gene matches. CDR1 SGHTA and CDR2 FQGNSA come from the germline V gene. Written as DNA, the CDR3 is TGTGCCAGCAGCTTAGGACTAGCGGGGGGACGCTCCTACAATGAGCAGTTCTTC. Translated: CASSLGLAGGRSYNEQFF. Full variable domain (rest looked up from reference TRBV7-2 and TRBJ2-1): GAGVSQSPSNKVTEKGKDVELRCDPISGHTALYWYRQSLGQGLEFLIYFQGNSAPDKSGLPSDRFSAERTGGSVSTLTIQRTQQEDSAVYLCASSLGLAGGRSYNEQFFGPGTRLTVL.

This clonotype showed up many times. The chain joins TRBV5-1 to TRBJ1-4; TRBD1 agrees at 8 bases. V dropped 9 bases and J dropped 7; count of bases not matched to a gene: 11. Germline V gene sequence: CDR1 SGHRS, CDR2 YFSETQ. The CDR3 contains 14 residues. The DNA of the CDR3 is TGCGCCACCAGACAGGGGAGCGCGTCTGAAAAACTGTTTTTT. Translated: CATRQGSASEKLFF.

The chain recombines TRBV6-6 with TRBJ2-1; D remains unclear. The CDR3 consists of 11 residues. CDR1 and CDR2 (germline): MNHNY, SVGAGI (reference sequence). Trimming took 5 bases from V and 15 from J, leaving 14 bases between them. CDR3 sequence: CASSPGLVRFF. In DNA form, the CDR3 reads TGTGCCAGCAGTCCCGGGTTAGTTCGGTTCTTC.

The genes are TRBV9 and TRBJ2-1; 9 nucleotides agree with TRBD1. V lost 0 bases to trimming and J lost 7 bases; unmatched junction nucleotides: 5. The CDR3 has 15 amino acids. Germline V gene sequence: CDR1 SGDLS, CDR2 YYNGEE. In DNA, the CDR3 is TGTGCCAGCAGCGTAGGGGACAGGGTATGGAATGAGCAGTTCTTC. Translating gives CASSVGDRVWNEQFF.